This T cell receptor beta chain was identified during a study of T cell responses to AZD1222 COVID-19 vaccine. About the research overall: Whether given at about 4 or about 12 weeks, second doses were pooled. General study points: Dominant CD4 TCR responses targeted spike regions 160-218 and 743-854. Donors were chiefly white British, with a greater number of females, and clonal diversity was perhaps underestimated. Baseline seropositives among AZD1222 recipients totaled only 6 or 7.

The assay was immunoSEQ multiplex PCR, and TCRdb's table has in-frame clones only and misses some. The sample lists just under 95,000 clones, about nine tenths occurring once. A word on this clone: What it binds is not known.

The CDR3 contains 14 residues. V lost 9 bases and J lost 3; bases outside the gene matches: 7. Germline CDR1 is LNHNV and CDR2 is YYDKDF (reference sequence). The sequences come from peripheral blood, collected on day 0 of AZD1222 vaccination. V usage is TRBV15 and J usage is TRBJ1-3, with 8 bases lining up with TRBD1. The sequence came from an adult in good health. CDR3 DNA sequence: TGTGCCACAAAGGACAGGGTTCTTGGAAACACCATATATTTT. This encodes CATKDRVLGNTIYF.